This T cell receptor beta chain came from a study of persistence of HIV-infected CD4 T cells. Study details: The sample holds CD4+ T cells responsive to CMV or HIV-1 Gag.

The libraries were made with immunoSEQ version 4 in survey mode. This table comes from immunoSEQ multiplex PCR, and its TCRdb copy is limited to in-frame clones, with some not included. The sample has roughly 60,000 clones; roughly 75% are singletons. Overlapping HIV-1 Gag 15-mer peptides at about 1 ug per peptide per mL were used. CD40L-negative CD69-negative CD45RO-high memory CD4+ T cells were sorted as populations depleted of antigen-responding cells. Trimming left V 5 bases short and J 1 base short, with 8 bases between. The CDR3 consists of 13 residues. As for this clone: Antigen: not known.

The study's findings and limits: TCR oligoclonality correlated with proviral oligoclonality in the same sorted populations. CMV- and Gag-responding cells had lower TCRbeta richness than CD3/CD28-responding cells.

This sample comprised CD4+ T cells sorted from PBMCs after roughly 18-hour stimulation, obtained from a patient who received antiretroviral therapy. This sequence was found in an adult man with HIV who was CMV-seropositive. This chain uses TRBV12-3 or TRBV12-4 with TRBJ1-1, with D hard to call. CDR3 residues: CASSRAQNTEAFF. The CDR3 coding sequence is TGTGCCAGCAGTCGGGCCCAGAACACTGAAGCTTTCTTT.